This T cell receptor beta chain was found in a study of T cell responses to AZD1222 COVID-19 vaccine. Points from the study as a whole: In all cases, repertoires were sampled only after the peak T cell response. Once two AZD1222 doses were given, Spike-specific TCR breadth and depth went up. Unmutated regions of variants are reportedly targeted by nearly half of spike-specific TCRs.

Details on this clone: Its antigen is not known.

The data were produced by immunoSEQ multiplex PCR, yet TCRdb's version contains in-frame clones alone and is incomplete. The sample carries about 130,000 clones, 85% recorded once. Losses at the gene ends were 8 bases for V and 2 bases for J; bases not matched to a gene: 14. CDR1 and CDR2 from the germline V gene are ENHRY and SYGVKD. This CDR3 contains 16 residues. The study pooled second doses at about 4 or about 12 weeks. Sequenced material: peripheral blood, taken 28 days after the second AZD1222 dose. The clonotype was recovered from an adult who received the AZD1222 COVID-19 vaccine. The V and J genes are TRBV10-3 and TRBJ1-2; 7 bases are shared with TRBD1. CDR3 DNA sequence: TGTGCCATCGTGGGGACAGATACCCGGCGGAACTATGGCTACACCTTC. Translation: CAIVGTDTRRNYGYTF.